Sequencing of this T cell receptor (beta chain) was carried out in a study of early T cells in non-severe SARS-CoV-2 infection. Unmatched junction bases numbered 7, after V lost 8 bases and J lost 0 bases. CDR3 length equals 15 residues. From germline, CDR1 is LNHDA and CDR2 SQIVND (reference sequence). cDNA molecules, individually, were tagged with unique molecular identifiers. TCRdb re-called the 5' RACE reads with MiXCR, one entry per CDR3 protein. The sample carries 60,000 to 70,000 distinct CDR3 sequences, approximately 9.2% recorded once. The clonotype comes from an adult who was a healthcare worker with PCR-confirmed SARS-CoV-2 infection or an uninfected control (not recorded which). The sequenced material came from whole blood. This chain joins TRBV19 and TRBJ2-1; 7 bases are a match to TRBD2. Here the CDR3 DNA reads TGTGCCAGTTCCCGGGAGGCCTTCTCCTACAATGAGCAGTTCTTC. Amino acid sequence: CASSREAFSYNEQFF. The variable domain in full, with the rest retrieved from reference TRBV19 and TRBJ2-1, is DGGITQSPKYLFRKEGQNVTLSCEQNLNHDAMYWYRQDPGQGLRLIYYSQIVNDFQKGDIAEGYSVSREKKESFPLTVTSAQKNPTAFYLCASSREAFSYNEQFFGPGTRLTVL.